This T cell receptor beta chain appears in the sequencing data of a study of human T cells and chemical hapten exposure. Study outcomes and limitations: Donors in the study had alopecia, meaning their immune response may differ from healthy people's.

This clonotype was observed many times. No antigen is known for it. Trimming stripped 7 bases from V and 8 bases from J, with 15 bases between. The CDR3 contains 12 residues. Germline loops: CDR1 SQVTM, CDR2 ANQGSEA. Sample time point: pre-sensitization, week 0. Documented treatment: therapeutic diphenylcyclopropenone sensitization with weekly scalp DPC. TCRdb re-analysed the RACE reads in MiXCR, keeping a single row per CDR3 protein. The repertoire holds about 120,000 distinct CDR3 sequences, around an eighth seen once, with about 3% in the top ten. The chain is built from TRBV29-1 and TRBJ1-5; D remains unclear. The source material was whole blood, sampled in connection with sensitization to the hapten diphenylcyclopropenone (DPC). The receptor's source is a woman between 18 and 30 years old with alopecia areata. Some clones in this sample may be carry-over from other donors' samples. CDR3 in amino acids: CSAVRHGEPQHF. In DNA form, the CDR3 reads TGCAGCGCCGTTCGGCATGGGGAGCCCCAGCATTTT.